These T cell receptor beta chains were read from a single sample in a study of blood T cell repertoires in COVID-19. TCRdb keeps only in-frame clones here, not all; method: immunoSEQ multiplex PCR. The sample lists some 200,000 clones; nearly 90% were seen once. Material for sequencing was peripheral blood. Receptors were obtained from a young woman who had recovered from COVID-19. Each CDR3 is given with its conserved first and last residue. A D gene is named only where the DNA matches it firmly. Clone size appears in some rows only: once, few, many, or a class for an expanded clone.

d_call	v_call	j_call	clone_size	cdr3_aa	cdr3_nt
TRBD2	TRBV4-2	TRBJ2-2	NA	CASSQTGLAGDWLFF	TGTGCCAGCAGCCAAACGGGACTAGCGGGAGATTGGCTGTTTTTT
NA	TRBV5-4	TRBJ1-3	once	CASSWSSGNTIYF	TGTGCCAGCAGCTGGAGCTCTGGAAACACCATATATTTT
NA	TRBV5-1	TRBJ1-2	NA	CASSQVPDYGYTF	TGCGCCAGCAGCCAGGTCCCGGACTATGGCTACACCTTC
TRBD1	TRBV9	TRBJ2-3	NA	CASSIEDRGGTDTQYF	TGTGCCAGCAGCATCGAGGACAGGGGTGGCACAGATACGCAGTATTTT
NA	TRBV9	TRBJ2-2	NA	CASSVSRGANTGELFF	TGTGCCAGCAGCGTATCCCGGGGAGCAAACACCGGGGAGCTGTTTTTT
NA	TRBV20-1	TRBJ2-5	NA	CSAEGWETQYF	TGCAGTGCGGAGGGGTGGGAGACCCAGTACTTC
TRBD1	TRBV5-6	TRBJ1-2	NA	CASSSRDRFYGYTF	TGTGCCAGCAGCTCCCGGGACAGATTCTATGGCTACACCTTC
NA	TRBV24-1	TRBJ2-7	once	CATSDYDLDEQYF	TGTGCCACCAGTGATTACGACTTGGACGAGCAGTACTTC
TRBD1	TRBV27	TRBJ1-1	NA	CASSSDRRNTEAFF	TGTGCCAGCAGTTCGGACAGGCGGAACACTGAAGCTTTCTTT
NA	TRBV5-6	TRBJ2-5	once	CASNPPANQETQYF	TGTGCCAGCAACCCACCAGCGAACCAAGAGACCCAGTACTTC
NA	TRBV7-6	TRBJ2-5	NA	CASSLEGTPSQETQYF	TGTGCCAGCAGCCTAGAAGGGACACCGTCACAAGAGACCCAGTACTTC
TRBD2	TRBV7-2	TRBJ2-7	NA	CASSLWAGGDEQYF	TGTGCCAGCAGCTTATGGGCGGGAGGGGACGAGCAGTACTTC
NA	TRBV7-9	TRBJ2-3	NA	CASSLPGLTDTQYF	TGTGCCAGCAGCTTACCAGGGTTGACAGATACGCAGTATTTT
TRBD2	TRBV7-2	TRBJ2-3	NA	CASSPTSGGADTQYF	TGTGCCAGCAGCCCGACTAGCGGCGGCGCAGATACGCAGTATTTT
NA	TRBV6-5	TRBJ1-1	medium-sized	CASSQGTEAFF	TGTGCCAGCAGTCAGGGTACTGAAGCTTTCTTT
NA	TRBV4-1	TRBJ1-2	NA	CASSSTAGAVYYGYTF	TGCGCCAGCAGCTCAACGGCAGGGGCCGTTTACTATGGCTACACCTTC
NA	TRBV15	TRBJ2-7	few	CATSRDLESYEQYF	TGTGCCACCAGCAGAGATCTGGAGAGCTACGAGCAGTACTTC
NA	TRBV21-1	TRBJ2-2	NA	CATLDREGTLNTGELFF	TGTGCCACCTTGGATCGCGAGGGGACACTAAACACCGGGGAGCTGTTTTTT
TRBD2	TRBV6-4	TRBJ2-1	NA	CASSPLAGDPYNEQFF	TGTGCCAGCAGCCCCCTAGCGGGAGACCCTTACAATGAGCAGTTCTTC
TRBD1	TRBV4-1	TRBJ1-1	NA	CASSRGQGWFTEAFF	TGCGCCAGCAGCCGTGGACAGGGATGGTTTACTGAAGCTTTCTTT
TRBD2	TRBV7-7	TRBJ2-1	NA	CASSLSGGLGYNEQFF	TGTGCCAGCAGCTTATCGGGGGGTCTGGGTTACAATGAGCAGTTCTTC
NA	TRBV27	TRBJ2-3	NA	CASSPEAVYTDTQYF	TGTGCCAGCAGCCCTGAAGCGGTCTACACAGATACGCAGTATTTT
NA	TRBV14	TRBJ2-7	NA	CASSQDGGLFGYEQYF	TGTGCCAGCAGCCAAGATGGGGGGTTATTCGGCTACGAGCAGTACTTC
NA	TRBV3-1/TRBV3-2	TRBJ2-7	NA	CASSPTYEQYF	TGTGCCAGCAGTCCTACCTACGAGCAGTACTTC
NA	TRBV6-5	TRBJ2-7	NA	CASRYTQGPYEQYF	TGTGCCAGCAGATACACCCAGGGGCCCTACGAGCAGTACTTC
NA	TRBV6-5	TRBJ2-3	NA	CASSSLLSIKQDTQYF	TGTGCCAGCAGTTCCCTTCTTAGTATAAAGCAAGATACGCAGTATTTT
NA	TRBV19	TRBJ1-1	few	CASFQGLMNTEAFF	TGTGCCAGTTTTCAGGGGCTAATGAACACTGAAGCTTTCTTT
NA	TRBV10-2	TRBJ1-1	NA	CASGDRNTEAFF	TGCGCCAGCGGCGACAGGAACACTGAAGCTTTCTTT
NA	TRBV5-1	TRBJ2-3	NA	CASSLSIPGDTDTQYF	TGCGCCAGCAGCTTGTCTATTCCGGGGGACACAGATACGCAGTATTTT
NA	TRBV6-2/TRBV6-3	TRBJ1-5	NA	CASSRQGQNQPQHF	TGTGCCAGCAGCAGGCAGGGGCAAAATCAGCCCCAGCATTTT
TRBD1	TRBV18	TRBJ2-7	NA	CASSRIPGQGTYEQYF	TGTGCCAGCTCCCGGATACCGGGACAGGGGACCTACGAGCAGTACTTC
TRBD2	TRBV30	TRBJ2-7	NA	CAWSVIRSSGRHEQYF	TGTGCCTGGAGTGTAATTCGGTCTAGCGGGAGGCACGAGCAGTACTTC
TRBD2	TRBV7-6	TRBJ2-7	NA	CASSLSSGGSYEQYF	TGTGCCAGCAGCTTATCCAGCGGGGGCTCCTACGAGCAGTACTTC
TRBD1	TRBV27	TRBJ2-7	NA	CASSRTGAEQYF	TGTGCCAGCAGTCGGACAGGGGCCGAGCAGTACTTC
NA	TRBV27	TRBJ2-2	NA	CASRLAGANTGELFF	TGTGCCAGCAGACTCGCAGGGGCTAACACCGGGGAGCTGTTTTTT
TRBD1	TRBV18	TRBJ1-4	NA	CASSGDRNEKLFF	TGTGCCAGCTCGGGGGACAGGAATGAAAAACTGTTTTTT
NA	TRBV6-2/TRBV6-3	TRBJ2-5	NA	CASSYSSQETQYF	TGTGCCAGCAGTTACTCCAGCCAAGAGACCCAGTACTTC
NA	TRBV18	TRBJ1-5	once	CASSPNGQNQPQHF	TGTGCCAGCTCACCAAACGGACAGAATCAGCCCCAGCATTTT
TRBD2	TRBV5-1	TRBJ2-2	NA	CASSPRLALSSGELFF	TGCGCCAGCAGCCCCCGACTAGCTCTGTCCTCCGGGGAGCTGTTTTTT
NA	TRBV3-1/TRBV3-2	TRBJ2-3	NA	CASSQAGTASTDTQYF	TGTGCCAGCAGCCAAGCCGGGACTGCTAGCACAGATACGCAGTATTTT
TRBD1	TRBV7-9	TRBJ1-2	once	CASSSGSGGTGTGRGGYTF	TGTGCCAGCAGCTCCGGATCGGGCGGAACCGGGACAGGGAGAGGCGGCTACACCTTC
NA	TRBV6-5	TRBJ1-2	once	CASSRQTSGYTF	TGTGCCAGCAGTAGACAGACCTCTGGCTACACCTTC
NA	TRBV12-3/TRBV12-4	TRBJ2-1	NA	CASRDSYNEQFF	TGTGCCAGCAGGGACAGTTACAATGAGCAGTTCTTC
NA	TRBV9	TRBJ2-6	few	CASSPLEGRARANVLTF	TGTGCCAGCAGCCCCCTCGAGGGAAGGGCTAGGGCCAACGTCCTGACTTTC
NA	TRBV19	TRBJ2-5	NA	CASSSRGNEGETQYF	TGTGCCAGTAGCTCCAGAGGAAATGAGGGAGAGACCCAGTACTTC